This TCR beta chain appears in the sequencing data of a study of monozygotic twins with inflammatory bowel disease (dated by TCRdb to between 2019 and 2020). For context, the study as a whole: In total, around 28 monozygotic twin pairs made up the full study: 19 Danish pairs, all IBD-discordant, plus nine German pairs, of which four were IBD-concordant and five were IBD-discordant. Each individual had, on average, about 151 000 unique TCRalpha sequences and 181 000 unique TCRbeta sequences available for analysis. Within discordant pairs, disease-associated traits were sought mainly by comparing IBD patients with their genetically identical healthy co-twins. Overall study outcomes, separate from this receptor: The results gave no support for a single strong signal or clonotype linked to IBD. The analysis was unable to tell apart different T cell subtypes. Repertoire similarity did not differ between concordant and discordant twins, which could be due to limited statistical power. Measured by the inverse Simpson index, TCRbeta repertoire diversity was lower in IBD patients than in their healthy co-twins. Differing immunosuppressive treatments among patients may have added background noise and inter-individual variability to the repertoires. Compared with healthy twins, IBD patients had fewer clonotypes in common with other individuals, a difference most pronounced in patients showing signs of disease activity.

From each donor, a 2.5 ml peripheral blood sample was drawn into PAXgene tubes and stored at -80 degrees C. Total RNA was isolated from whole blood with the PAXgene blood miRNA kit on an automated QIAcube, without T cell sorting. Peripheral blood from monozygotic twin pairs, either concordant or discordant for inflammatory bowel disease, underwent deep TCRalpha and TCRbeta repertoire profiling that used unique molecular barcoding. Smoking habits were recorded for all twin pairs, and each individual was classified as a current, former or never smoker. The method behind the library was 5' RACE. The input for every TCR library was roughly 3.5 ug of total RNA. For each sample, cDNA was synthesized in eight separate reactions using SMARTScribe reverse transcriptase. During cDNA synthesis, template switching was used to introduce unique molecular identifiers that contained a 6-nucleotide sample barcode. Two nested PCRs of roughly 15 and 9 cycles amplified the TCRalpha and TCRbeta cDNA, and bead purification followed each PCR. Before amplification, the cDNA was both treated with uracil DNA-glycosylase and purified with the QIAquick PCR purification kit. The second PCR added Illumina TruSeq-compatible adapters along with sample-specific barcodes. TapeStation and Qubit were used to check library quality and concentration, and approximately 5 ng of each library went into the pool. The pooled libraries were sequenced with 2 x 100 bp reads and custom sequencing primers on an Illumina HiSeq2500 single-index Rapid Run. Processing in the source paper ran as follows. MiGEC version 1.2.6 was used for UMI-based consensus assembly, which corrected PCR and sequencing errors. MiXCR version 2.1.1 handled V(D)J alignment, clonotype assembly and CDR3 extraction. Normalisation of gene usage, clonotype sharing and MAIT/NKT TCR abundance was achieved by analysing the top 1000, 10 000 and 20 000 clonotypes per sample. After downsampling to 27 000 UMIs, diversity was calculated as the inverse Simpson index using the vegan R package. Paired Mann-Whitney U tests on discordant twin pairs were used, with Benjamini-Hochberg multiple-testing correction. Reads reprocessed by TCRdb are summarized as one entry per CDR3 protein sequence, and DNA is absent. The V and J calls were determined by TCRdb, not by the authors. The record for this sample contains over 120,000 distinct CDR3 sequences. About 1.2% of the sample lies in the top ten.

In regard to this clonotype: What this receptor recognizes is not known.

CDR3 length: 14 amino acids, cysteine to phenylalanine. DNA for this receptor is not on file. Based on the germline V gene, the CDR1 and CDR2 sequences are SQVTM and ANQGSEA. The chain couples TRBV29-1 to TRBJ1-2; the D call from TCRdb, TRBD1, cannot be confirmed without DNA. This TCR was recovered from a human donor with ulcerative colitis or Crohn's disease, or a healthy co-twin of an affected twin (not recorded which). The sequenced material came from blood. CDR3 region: CSVALERGDYGYTF.